The next 27 T cell receptor beta chains were all read from a single sample in a study of human T cells and chemical hapten exposure. The time point is: patch test 1, 2 weeks after DPC sensitization. This sample's treatment: therapeutic diphenylcyclopropenone sensitization with weekly scalp DPC. TCRdb passed the RACE reads through MiXCR, listing each CDR3 protein once. The sample lists approximately 400,000 distinct CDR3 sequences; around 5% were seen once. Sequences were derived from whole blood, sampled in connection with sensitization to the hapten diphenylcyclopropenone (DPC). Receptors originate from a woman aged 45-59 years with alopecia areata. Some clones in this sample may be carry-over from other donors' samples.

V is TRBV6-5 and J is TRBJ2-7, with 11 bases fitting TRBD2. V lost 6 bases to trimming and J lost 2 bases; unmatched junction nucleotides: 9. CDR3 length equals 16 residues. Germline CDR1 and CDR2: MNHEY and SVGAGI. This CDR3 reads CASRCRLAGKAYEQYF. As DNA, the CDR3 is TGTGCCAGCAGGTGCCGACTAGCGGGGAAGGCCTACGAGCAGTACTTC.

As to this clonotype: The junction shows a germline mismatch at one end, possibly a read error. The chain carries TRBV2 and TRBJ1-1; D is unresolved. The CDR3 contains 12 residues. Germline V CDR1 and CDR2: SNHLY, FYNNEI. In DNA, the CDR3 is TGTGCCAGCAGTGCTTTGGGCAGTGGATTACAATTT. It specifies CASSALGSGLQF.

This clonotype was recorded at least ten times. The CDR3, as DNA: TGTGCCAGCAGTGAAGAGGGCAGACCAAATGAAAAACTGTTTTTT. Protein: CASSEEGRPNEKLFF. The rearrangement uses TRBV2 and TRBJ1-4; no clear D gene. With 1 base removed from V and 5 bases from J, the gap between germline ends came to 11 bases. Germline values: CDR1 SNHLY, CDR2 FYNNEI. This CDR3 spans 15 amino acids.

This clonotype was observed at least ten times. The chain links TRBV7-3 to TRBJ2-3; 10 bases align to TRBD2. The CDR3 totals 16 residues. The V gene end was trimmed by 0 bases and the J gene end by 3 bases; junction bases not matched to a gene: 3. Germline values: CDR1 SGHTA, CDR2 FQGTGA. The CDR3 protein is CASSLTPAGGTDTQYF. The CDR3 region has the DNA TGTGCCAGCAGCTTAACTCCAGCGGGGGGGACAGATACGCAGTATTTT. The complete variable domain, with remaining parts taken from reference TRBV7-3 and TRBJ2-3, reads GAGVSQTPSNKVTEKGKYVELRCDPISGHTALYWYRQSLGQGPEFLIYFQGTGAADDSGLPNDRFFAVRPEGSVSTLKIQRTERGDSAVYLCASSLTPAGGTDTQYFGPGTRLTVL.

This clonotype was detected many times. The J gene is TRBJ1-1, the V gene TRBV6-5; D uncertain. The CDR3 length is 15 residues. The germline V gene has CDR1 MNHEY and CDR2 SVGAGI. The V gene lost 6 bases and the J gene lost 1 base, with 15 bases spanning the gap. The CDR3: CASSHGVSGNTEAFF. The CDR3 bases are TGTGCCAGCAGCCACGGAGTGTCTGGGAACACTGAAGCTTTCTTT.

This clonotype occurred many times. This sequence joins TRBV30 and TRBJ1-5; D gene ambiguous. There are 13 residues in the CDR3. Trimming left V 5 bases short and J 5 bases short, with 13 bases between. Germline CDR1 and CDR2: GTSNPN and SVGIG (reference sequence). The CDR3 DNA is TGTGCCTGGCAGCTGGGTCCAGATCAGCCCCAGCATTTT. Its protein product is CAWQLGPDQPQHF. Full variable domain (outside the CDR3, taken from reference TRBV30 and TRBJ1-5): SQTIHQWPATLVQPVGSPLSLECTVEGTSNPNLYWYRQAAGRGLQLLFYSVGIGQISSEVPQNLSASRPQDRQFILSSKKLLLSDSGFYLCAWQLGPDQPQHFGDGTRLSIL.

This clonotype has only a few counts. The chain couples TRBV9 to TRBJ2-2; TRBD1 matches 9 bases. There are 18 residues in the CDR3. V was clipped by 0 bases and J by 6 bases; unmatched bases: 12. Germline lookup yields CDR1 SGDLS and CDR2 YYNGEE. The CDR3 here is CASSVGTGAPGDAGELFF. In DNA, the CDR3 is TGTGCCAGCAGCGTAGGGACAGGGGCCCCTGGTGACGCCGGGGAGCTGTTTTTT.

This chain joins TRBV4-2 and TRBJ2-3; 13 bases line up with TRBD2. There are 16 residues in the CDR3. The germline V gene has CDR1 LGHNA and CDR2 YNFKEQ. Trimming removed 1 base from V and 5 bases from J; junction bases left unmatched: 3. As DNA, the CDR3 is TGTGCCAGCAGCCAAGGGACTAGCGGGGGTGTAGATACGCAGTATTTT. Translated, it gives CASSQGTSGGVDTQYF.

This clonotype was found a few times. The rearrangement links TRBV7-2 to TRBJ2-1; D may be TRBD2 (7 bases). This CDR3 has 16 residues. Germline-derived CDR1 and CDR2 are SGHTA and FQGNSA. Trimming removed 4 bases from V and 0 bases from J, with 13 bases in between. The CDR3 DNA follows: TGTGCCAGCAGCTGGGGGGGCACAAGCTCCTACAATGAGCAGTTCTTC. Translated, it gives CASSWGGTSSYNEQFF.

This clonotype was observed at least ten times. The V and J genes are TRBV6-2 or TRBV6-3 and TRBJ2-7; the D is unclear. The CDR3 is made up of 13 amino acids. The germline gives CDR1 MNHEY, CDR2 SVGEGT. V gave up 5 bases and J gave up 6 bases, with 14 bases separating them. In DNA, the CDR3 is TGTGCCAGCAGTCCCGTTGACGGGTTCGAGCAGTACTTC. This gives the protein CASSPVDGFEQYF.

This clonotype occurred many times. The chain combines TRBV7-2 with TRBJ2-7, with no clear D. Trimming pared 4 bases from V and 9 bases from J, leaving 10 bases between. The V gene's germline CDR1 is SGHTA and CDR2 FQGNSA. CDR3 size: 11 residues. CDR3 in amino acids: CASSSLGRQYF. The CDR3, as DNA: TGTGCCAGCAGCTCGCTAGGTCGGCAGTACTTC.

This chain uses TRBV6-5 with TRBJ1-2, with a tentative D call TRBD1 (5 bases). The CDR3 contains 13 residues. Germline assignment: CDR1 MNHEY and CDR2 SVGAGI. Trimming shortened V by 2 bases and J by 6 bases, and 10 bases separated the two germline ends. The CDR3 sequence: CASSYDGANGYTF. CDR3 nucleotides: TGTGCCAGCAGTTACGATGGGGCGAATGGCTACACCTTC.

This clonotype has a handful of counts. The chain carries TRBV7-9 and TRBJ2-3; 7 bases agree with TRBD2. After removal of 3 bases from V and 3 bases from J, the junction contained 6 bases not matched to a gene. CDR3 length equals 15 residues. Germline V gives CDR1 SEHNR, CDR2 FQNEAQ (reference sequence). The CDR3 bases are TGTGCCAGCAGCTTCAGAGCGGGGTTAACAGATACGCAGTATTTT. It translates to CASSFRAGLTDTQYF.

This clonotype occurred many times. V gene TRBV20-1 combines with J gene TRBJ2-3, with TRBD2 matching 10 bases. V was clipped by 5 bases and J by 4 bases; unmatched bases: 9. CDR1 is DFQATT, CDR2 SNEGSKA, per germline (reference sequence). The CDR3 loop spans 15 amino acids. DNA of the CDR3: TGCAGTGCTTATGGACTAGCGGCTCCCCCAGATACGCAGTATTTT. Its protein product is CSAYGLAAPPDTQYF.

As for this clonotype: A single base separates this from a much larger clone, so it may be a read error. The chain links TRBV11-2 to TRBJ2-2; TRBD2 agrees at 10 bases. Germline V lookup: CDR1 SGHAT, CDR2 FQNNGV. The length of the CDR3 is 14 residues. The CDR3, as DNA: TGTGCCAGCGGCTTGCTAGCGGGAGACGGGGAGCTGTTTTTT. This translates into CASGLLAGDGELFF.

This clonotype was recorded at least ten times. This CDR3 reads CASRTSGRPSNQPQHF. The CDR3 coding sequence is TGTGCCAGCAGAACATCCGGGAGACCTAGCAATCAGCCCCAGCATTTT. J is TRBJ1-5 and V is TRBV2; D gene ambiguous. V lost 6 bases and J 0 bases, leaving 15 bases between the germline ends. The length of the CDR3 is 16 residues. CDR1 SNHLY and CDR2 FYNNEI come from the germline V gene.

This clonotype has ten or more counts. The rearrangement uses TRBV12-3 or TRBV12-4 and TRBJ1-1, with no clear D. The CDR3 consists of 13 residues. V shed 5 bases and J shed 8 bases, with 15 bases lying between them. The CDR3 DNA is TGTGCCAGCAGTCGAGAAGGCCCTTCCGAAGCTTTCTTT. Translation gives CASSREGPSEAFF.

This clonotype was found a few times. The chain joins TRBV25-1 to TRBJ2-5; D unclear. V lost 8 bases and J lost 0, with 10 bases in between. CDR3 length: 13 amino acids. Germline CDR1 reads MGHDK; CDR2 reads SYGVNS. The CDR3 DNA sequence: TGTGCCAGCGAGTGGTCCAACCAAGAGACCCAGTACTTC. The encoded protein is CASEWSNQETQYF.

The chain has TRBV7-9 and TRBJ1-2; D is unresolved. The V gene's germline CDR1 is SEHNR and CDR2 FQNEAQ (reference sequence). The CDR3 runs to 15 residues. V was shortened by 5 bases and J by 0 bases, with 13 bases between the two germline ends. The CDR3 loop reads CASSTAERANYGYTF. The CDR3 DNA sequence: TGTGCCAGCAGCACCGCAGAAAGGGCTAACTATGGCTACACCTTC.

This clonotype was seen ten or more times. This chain connects TRBV12-3 or TRBV12-4 to TRBJ2-7, with 9 bases identical to TRBD2. This CDR3 has 14 amino acids. Germline trimming cut 6 bases from V and 4 bases from J; bases unmatched to any gene: 7. CDR3 protein: CASSPGGGVYEQYF. As DNA, the CDR3 is TGTGCCAGCAGCCCGGGCGGGGGGGTATACGAGCAGTACTTC.

In its sample, this clonotype was seen a few times. J is TRBJ1-1 and V is TRBV9, with 7 bases matching TRBD1. Per germline, CDR1 SGDLS and CDR2 YYNGEE. The CDR3 is 16 amino acids. Trimming took 3 bases from V and 0 from J; bases not matched to a gene: 8. CDR3 loop: CASSEQTGLMNTEAFF. The CDR3 nucleotides read TGTGCCAGCAGCGAGCAGACAGGGCTCATGAACACTGAAGCTTTCTTT.

This chain uses TRBV29-1 with TRBJ2-7, with D possibly matching TRBD2 (6 bases). This CDR3 spans 11 amino acids. The V end lost 4 bases, the J end lost 5 bases, and 9 bases lay between the germline ends. Per germline, CDR1 SQVTM and CDR2 ANQGSEA. CDR3 DNA sequence: TGCAGCGTTGTGAGACTAGACGAGCAGTACTTC. Its protein product is CSVVRLDEQYF.

Many counts were recorded for this clonotype. This chain's CDR3 is CASLEADTQYF. The CDR3 DNA reads as TGTGCCAGCTTGGAGGCAGATACGCAGTATTTT. The chain has TRBV25-1 and TRBJ2-3; D possibly corresponds to TRBD2 (5 bases). There are 11 residues in the CDR3. Trimming cost V 8 bases and J 4 bases, with 7 bases left between them. Germline CDR1 reads MGHDK; CDR2 reads SYGVNS. Combining the CDR3 with reference TRBV25-1 and TRBJ2-3 gives the whole variable domain EADIYQTPRYLVIGTGKKITLECSQTMGHDKMYWYQQDPGMELHLIHYSYGVNSTEKGDLSSESTVSRIRTEHFPLTLESARPSHTSQYLCASLEADTQYFGPGTRLTVL.

This clonotype came up many times. The J gene is TRBJ2-1, the V gene TRBV20-1; 15 positions agree with TRBD2. Germline V lookup: CDR1 DFQATT, CDR2 SNEGSKA (reference sequence). Trimming took 6 bases from V and 1 from J; bases not matched to a gene: 7. The CDR3 sequence is 17 residues long. The CDR3 sequence is CSATGTSGRRSYNEQFF. The CDR3 DNA is TGCAGTGCCACCGGGACTAGCGGGAGGAGGTCCTACAATGAGCAGTTCTTC.

This clonotype has a handful of counts. In DNA, the CDR3 is TGTGCCAGCAGCCACAGGGTTCCCACCGAGCAGTACTTC. Translating gives CASSHRVPTEQYF. The V call is TRBV7-9, the J call TRBJ2-7, with a possible D match to TRBD1 (6 bases). CDR1 is SEHNR, CDR2 FQNEAQ, per germline (reference sequence). CDR3 length: 13 residues. The V end lost 5 bases, the J end lost 6 bases, and 14 bases lay between the germline ends. The full variable domain, with the rest looked up from reference TRBV7-9 and TRBJ2-7, is DTGVSQNPRHKITKRGQNVTFRCDPISEHNRLYWYRQTLGQGPEFLTYFQNEAQLEKSRLLSDRFSAERPKGSFSTLEIQRTEQGDSAMYLCASSHRVPTEQYFGPGTRLTVT.

This clonotype showed up just a few times. The CDR3 is CASSLRGGRALEPKKTQYF. DNA for the CDR3: TGTGCCAGCAGTTTAAGAGGTGGGAGGGCCTTAGAACCAAAGAAGACCCAGTACTTC. The V gene is TRBV27, the J gene TRBJ2-5, with TRBD2 identical over 7 bases. Germline CDR1 is MNHEY and CDR2 is SMNVEV (reference sequence). The CDR3 is 19 residues long. The trim removed 2 bases at V and 6 bases at J, leaving 21 bases unmatched.

This clonotype has ten or more counts. This chain uses TRBV7-9 with TRBJ2-3; tentatively, D is TRBD2 (6 bases). CDR3 length: 16 residues. Germline V gives CDR1 SEHNR, CDR2 FQNEAQ (reference sequence). Trimming left V 6 bases short and J 6 bases short, with 22 bases between. The CDR3 here is CASRPFSGGRIDTQYF. Written as DNA, the CDR3 is TGTGCCAGCAGACCCTTTAGCGGAGGACGGATCGATACGCAGTATTTT.